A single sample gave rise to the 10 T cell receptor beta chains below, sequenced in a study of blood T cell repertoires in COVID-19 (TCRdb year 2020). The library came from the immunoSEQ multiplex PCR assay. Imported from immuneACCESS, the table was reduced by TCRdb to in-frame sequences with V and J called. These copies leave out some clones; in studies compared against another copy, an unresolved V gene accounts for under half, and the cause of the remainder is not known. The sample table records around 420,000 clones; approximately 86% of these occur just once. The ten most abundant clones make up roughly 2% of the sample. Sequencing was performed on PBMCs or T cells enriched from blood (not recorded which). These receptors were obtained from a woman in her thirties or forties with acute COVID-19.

CDR3 coding DNA: TGTGCCACCAGCAAAGGCAGGGTTGCATCCAACTATGGCTACACCTTC. Protein product: CATSKGRVASNYGYTF. V gene TRBV15 combines with J gene TRBJ1-2; tentative D call: TRBD1 (5 bases). V lost 4 bases and J lost 2, with 17 bases in between. CDR1 and CDR2 from the germline V gene are LNHNV and YYDKDF (reference sequence). This CDR3 comprises 16 residues. The full variable domain, its missing parts supplied by reference TRBV15 and TRBJ1-2, is DAMVIQNPRYQVTQFGKPVTLSCSQTLNHNVMYWYQQKSSQAPKLLFHYYDKDFNNEADTPDNFQSRRPNTSFCFLDIRSPGLGDTAMYLCATSKGRVASNYGYTFGSGTRLTVV.

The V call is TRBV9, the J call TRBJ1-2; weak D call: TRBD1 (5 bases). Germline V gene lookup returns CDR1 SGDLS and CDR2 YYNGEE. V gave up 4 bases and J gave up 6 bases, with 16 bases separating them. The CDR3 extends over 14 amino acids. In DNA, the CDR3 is TGTGCCAGCAGCCCGGACATGTATGATCATGGCTACACCTTC. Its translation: CASSPDMYDHGYTF.

Here the CDR3 DNA reads TGTGCCAGCAACCCCGACAGGGGAACTAATGAAAAACTGTTTTTT. Translating it yields CASNPDRGTNEKLFF. This sequence joins TRBV2 and TRBJ1-4; TRBD1 matches 8 bases. The CDR3 is 15 amino acids. The ends lost 7 bases at V and 1 base at J; junction bases unmatched: 5. Germline CDR1 reads SNHLY; CDR2 reads FYNNEI.

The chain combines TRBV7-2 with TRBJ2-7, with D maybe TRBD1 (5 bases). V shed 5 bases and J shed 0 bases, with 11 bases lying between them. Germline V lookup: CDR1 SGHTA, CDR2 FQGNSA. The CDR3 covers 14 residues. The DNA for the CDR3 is TGTGCCAGCAGCGAAAACAGGTTCTCCTACGAGCAGTACTTC. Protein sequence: CASSENRFSYEQYF. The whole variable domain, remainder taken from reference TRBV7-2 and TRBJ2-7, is GAGVSQSPSNKVTEKGKDVELRCDPISGHTALYWYRQSLGQGLEFLIYFQGNSAPDKSGLPSDRFSAERTGGSVSTLTIQRTQQEDSAVYLCASSENRFSYEQYFGPGTRLTVT.

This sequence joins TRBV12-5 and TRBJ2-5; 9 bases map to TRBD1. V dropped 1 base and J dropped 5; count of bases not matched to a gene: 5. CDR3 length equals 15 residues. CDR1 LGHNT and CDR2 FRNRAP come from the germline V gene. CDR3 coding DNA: TGTGCTAGTGGTTTGGGAACAGGGGGCGACGAGACCCAGTACTTC. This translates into CASGLGTGGDETQYF. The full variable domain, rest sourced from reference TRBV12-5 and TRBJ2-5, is DARVTQTPRHKVTEMGQEVTMRCQPILGHNTVFWYRQTMMQGLELLAYFRNRAPLDDSGMPKDRFSAEMPDATLATLKIQPSEPRDSAVYFCASGLGTGGDETQYFGPGTRLLVL.

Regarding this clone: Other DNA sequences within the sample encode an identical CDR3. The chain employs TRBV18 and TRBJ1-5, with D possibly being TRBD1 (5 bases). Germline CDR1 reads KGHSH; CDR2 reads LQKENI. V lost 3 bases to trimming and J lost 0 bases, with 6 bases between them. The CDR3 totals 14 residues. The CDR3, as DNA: TGTGCCAGCTCACCCCAGGGTAGCAATCAGCCCCAGCATTTT. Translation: CASSPQGSNQPQHF.

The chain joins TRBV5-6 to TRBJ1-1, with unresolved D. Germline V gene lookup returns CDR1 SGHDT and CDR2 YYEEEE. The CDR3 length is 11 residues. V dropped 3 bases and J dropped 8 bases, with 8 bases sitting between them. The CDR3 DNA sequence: TGTGCCAGCAGCTACCAGAGGGAAGCTTTCTTT. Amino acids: CASSYQREAFF.

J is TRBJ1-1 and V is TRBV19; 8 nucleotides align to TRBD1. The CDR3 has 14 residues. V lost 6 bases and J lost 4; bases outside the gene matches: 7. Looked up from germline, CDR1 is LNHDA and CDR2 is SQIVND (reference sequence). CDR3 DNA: TGTGCCAGTAGAGGACAGGGAGAGGGCACTGAAGCTTTCTTT. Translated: CASRGQGEGTEAFF.

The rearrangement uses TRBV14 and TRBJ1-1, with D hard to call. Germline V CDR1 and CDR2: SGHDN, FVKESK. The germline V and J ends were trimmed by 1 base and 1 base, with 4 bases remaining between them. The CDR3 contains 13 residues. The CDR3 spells CASSQGANTEAFF. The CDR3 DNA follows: TGTGCCAGCAGCCAAGGGGCGAACACTGAAGCTTTCTTT.

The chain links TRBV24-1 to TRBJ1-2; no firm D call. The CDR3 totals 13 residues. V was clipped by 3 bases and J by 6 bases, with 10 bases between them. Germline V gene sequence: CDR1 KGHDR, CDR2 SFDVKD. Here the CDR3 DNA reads TGTGCCACCAGTGATCGCAGGAGGGATGGCTACACCTTC. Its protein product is CATSDRRRDGYTF.